This is a list of T cell receptor beta chains from one sample in a study of cytomegalovirus exposure and HLA in healthy donors. The method was immunoSEQ multiplex PCR; TCRdb's version includes in-frame clones alone and lacks a portion of them. The sample lists 200,000 to 250,000 clones; around four fifths were seen once. Sequencing input: PBMCs. Receptors originate from a woman in her 30s in good health and CMV-seropositive. CDR3s include the opening cysteine and the closing phenylalanine or tryptophan. Fields, in order: clone size, J gene, V gene, D gene, CDR3 protein, CDR3 DNA. The D gene is left open where the match is weak. Clone size appears in some rows only: once, few, many, or a class for an expanded clone.

>-|TRBJ2-1|TRBV29-1|TRBD1
CSVEGTGVYNEQFF
TGCAGCGTTGAGGGGACAGGGGTCTACAATGAGCAGTTCTTC
>-|TRBJ1-3|TRBV30|-
CAWSVPGSLSSGNTIYF
TGTGCCTGGAGTGTGCCCGGCAGTTTGTCCTCTGGAAACACCATATATTTT
>-|TRBJ1-5|TRBV30|-
CACHDGVFNQPQHF
TGTGCCTGCCATGATGGGGTATTCAATCAGCCCCAGCATTTT
>once|TRBJ1-2|TRBV6-6|TRBD1
CASRKRQGANYGYTF
TGTGCCAGCAGAAAAAGACAGGGAGCTAACTATGGCTACACCTTC
>-|TRBJ2-2|TRBV6-1|TRBD1
CASSIRTGNTGELFF
TGTGCCAGCAGTATACGGACAGGGAACACCGGGGAGCTGTTTTTT
>-|TRBJ2-7|TRBV6-5|-
CASSYASSYEQYF
TGTGCCAGCAGTTACGCCAGCTCCTACGAGCAGTACTTC
>-|TRBJ1-1|TRBV5-6|-
CASSGTNSIFPEAFF
TGTGCCAGCAGCGGGACGAATAGTATCTTTCCTGAAGCTTTCTTT
>-|TRBJ1-2|TRBV29-1|-
CSGGDGRYGYTF
TGCAGCGGCGGTGACGGCCGCTATGGCTACACCTTC
>-|TRBJ2-7|TRBV5-1|TRBD2
CASSPSPGLAGVAYEQYF
TGCGCCAGCAGCCCCTCTCCGGGACTAGCGGGAGTCGCCTACGAGCAGTACTTC
>-|TRBJ1-5|TRBV19|-
CASSIIGREGGSNQPQHF
TGTGCCAGTAGTATAATAGGCAGGGAGGGTGGTAGCAATCAGCCCCAGCATTTT
>-|TRBJ1-4|TRBV9|-
CASSVGAPNEKLFF
TGTGCCAGCAGCGTGGGGGCACCGAATGAAAAACTGTTTTTT
>-|TRBJ1-2|TRBV28|TRBD1
CASSLAITTGIYGYTF
TGTGCCAGCAGTCTGGCAATAACGACAGGGATCTATGGCTACACCTTC
>-|TRBJ2-1|TRBV7-6|TRBD2
CASTLAGGFNEQFF
TGTGCCAGCACCCTAGCGGGAGGGTTTAATGAGCAGTTCTTC
>-|TRBJ2-3|TRBV30|-
CAWSVKGREDTQYF
TGTGCCTGGAGTGTAAAGGGGCGAGAGGATACGCAGTATTTT
>-|TRBJ2-5|TRBV7-6|-
CASSLGRETQYF
TGTGCCAGCAGCTTAGGGCGAGAGACCCAGTACTTC
>-|TRBJ1-2|TRBV7-8|TRBD1
CASSLGQGMINYGYTF
TGTGCCAGCAGCTTAGGACAGGGGATGATTAACTATGGCTACACCTTC
>-|TRBJ2-3|TRBV30|-
CAWSSGSTDTQYF
TGTGCCTGGAGTAGTGGGAGCACAGATACGCAGTATTTT
>-|TRBJ1-2|TRBV19|-
CASSTGDSLANYGYTF
TGTGCCAGTAGTACGGGCGACTCTTTAGCTAACTATGGCTACACCTTC
>-|TRBJ1-1|TRBV29-1|-
CSVEGKASSLNTEAFF
TGCAGCGTTGAAGGTAAGGCGTCCTCACTGAACACTGAAGCTTTCTTT
>-|TRBJ1-4|TRBV11-2|-
CASSLEGFSDEKLFF
TGTGCCAGCAGCTTAGAAGGGTTTAGTGATGAAAAACTGTTTTTT
>-|TRBJ1-2|TRBV19|TRBD1
CASSSITGQRFLYGYTF
TGTGCCAGTAGTAGTATTACGGGACAGCGCTTTCTCTATGGCTACACCTTC
>few|TRBJ2-7|TRBV10-1|-
CASSPRLYYEQYF
TGCGCCAGCAGTCCAAGGCTTTATTACGAGCAGTACTTC
>-|TRBJ2-3|TRBV25-1|-
CASSALRGGTDTQYF
TGTGCCAGCAGTGCCCTAAGGGGAGGAACAGATACGCAGTATTTT
>-|TRBJ1-3|TRBV27|-
CASSPTDSGNTIYF
TGTGCCAGCAGTCCGACAGACTCTGGAAACACCATATATTTT
>-|TRBJ2-1|TRBV28|-
CASSLVRGHEQFF
TGTGCCAGCAGTTTGGTGAGGGGTCATGAGCAGTTCTTC
>-|TRBJ2-5|TRBV11-2|TRBD2
CASSLRAGGFQETQYF
TGTGCCAGCAGCCTTCGGGCGGGAGGGTTCCAAGAGACCCAGTACTTC
>once|TRBJ1-1|TRBV25-1|TRBD1
CASSELTGNRGEAFF
TGTGCCAGCAGTGAACTGACAGGCAACAGGGGTGAAGCTTTCTTT
>-|TRBJ1-2|TRBV4-1|TRBD1
CASSQAPGQGAGGYTF
TGCGCCAGCAGCCAAGCTCCGGGACAGGGGGCGGGAGGCTACACCTTC
>-|TRBJ1-2|TRBV25-1|-
CASSEWRGNYGYTF
TGTGCCAGCAGTGAATGGAGAGGGAACTATGGCTACACCTTC
>-|TRBJ2-7|TRBV19|-
CASSSRGSNEQYF
TGTGCCAGTAGTTCCAGGGGAAGCAACGAGCAGTACTTC
>-|TRBJ2-3|TRBV7-2|-
CASSLWGVTDTQYF
TGTGCCAGCAGCTTATGGGGAGTCACAGATACGCAGTATTTT
>-|TRBJ2-4|TRBV27|-
CASSLDQNIQYF
TGTGCCAGCAGTTTGGACCAAAACATTCAGTACTTC
>-|TRBJ1-5|TRBV30|TRBD1
CAWSIGQGNQPQHF
TGTGCCTGGAGTATAGGACAGGGCAATCAGCCCCAGCATTTT
>-|TRBJ2-1|TRBV30|TRBD2
CAWSGPGLAGNEQFF
TGTGCCTGGAGCGGACCGGGACTAGCAGGCAATGAGCAGTTCTTC
>-|TRBJ1-1|TRBV29-1|-
CSVRQPENTEAFF
TGCAGCGTCCGTCAGCCCGAGAACACTGAAGCTTTCTTT
>-|TRBJ1-1|TRBV19|TRBD1
CASSMTGDTEAFF
TGTGCCAGTAGCATGACAGGGGACACTGAAGCTTTCTTT
>-|TRBJ2-1|TRBV11-2|-
CASSLGGVREQFF
TGTGCCAGCAGCTTAGGAGGGGTACGTGAGCAGTTCTTC
>few|TRBJ2-2|TRBV28|-
CASRWTDNTGELFF
TGTGCCAGCAGGTGGACTGACAACACCGGGGAGCTGTTTTTT
>-|TRBJ2-7|TRBV29-1|TRBD2
CSAYMREGWSYEQYF
TGCAGCGCCTATATGCGGGAGGGCTGGTCCTACGAGCAGTACTTC
>-|TRBJ1-1|TRBV6-5|-
CASSYYYGGRTEAFF
TGTGCCAGCAGTTATTACTACGGTGGGAGGACTGAAGCTTTCTTT
>-|TRBJ1-1|TRBV11-2|-
CASSLAQGYAFF
TGTGCCAGCAGCTTAGCTCAGGGGTACGCTTTCTTT
>once|TRBJ1-5|TRBV15|-
CATSRGQSRRQPQHF
TGTGCCACCAGCAGAGGACAGTCGAGGAGACAGCCCCAGCATTTT
>-|TRBJ1-4|TRBV19|-
CASSIYPVGATNEKLFF
TGTGCCAGTAGTATATACCCAGTAGGAGCAACTAATGAAAAACTGTTTTTT
>-|TRBJ1-2|TRBV4-3|TRBD1
CASSPGTAPASGGYTF
TGCGCCAGCAGCCCAGGGACAGCACCCGCTTCGGGTGGCTACACCTTC
>-|TRBJ1-1|TRBV2|-
CATEEDRNTEAFF
TGTGCCACTGAAGAAGACCGTAACACTGAAGCTTTCTTT
>-|TRBJ2-5|TRBV6-1|TRBD1
CASRPGTGVQETQYF
TGTGCCAGCAGACCCGGGACAGGGGTTCAAGAGACCCAGTACTTC
>-|TRBJ1-2|TRBV9|-
CASSVSSGNGYTF
TGTGCCAGCAGCGTAAGTTCGGGAAACGGCTACACCTTC
>-|TRBJ1-2|TRBV25-1|-
CASYSGGSGYGYTF
TGTGCCAGCTATTCCGGGGGCTCAGGGTATGGCTACACCTTC
>once|TRBJ2-2|TRBV5-1|-
CATSSGVPGGELFF
TGCGCCACCTCCTCCGGGGTACCGGGCGGGGAGCTGTTTTTT
>-|TRBJ1-2|TRBV27|TRBD1
CASSFLGQGVGYTF
TGTGCCAGCAGTTTCTTGGGACAGGGAGTGGGCTACACCTTC
>-|TRBJ2-1|TRBV7-2|-
CASSLEIDEQFF
TGTGCCAGCAGCTTAGAGATCGATGAGCAGTTCTTC
>-|TRBJ2-3|TRBV4-1|TRBD1
CASSQLTGSRTDTQYF
TGCGCCAGCAGCCAACTGACAGGGAGTAGGACAGATACGCAGTATTTT
>-|TRBJ2-6|TRBV29-1|TRBD1
CSVTGGSGANVLTF
TGCAGCGTCACAGGGGGTTCTGGGGCCAACGTCCTGACTTTC